A selection of T cell receptor beta chains follows, all from one sample in a study of blood T cell repertoires in COVID-19. Data came from immunoSEQ multiplex PCR; TCRdb stores just in-frame clones and leaves some out. The table lists about 220,000 clones, 80% to 85% of them singletons. The sample taken for sequencing was peripheral blood. The receptors originated from a woman between 55 and 75 years old who had recovered from COVID-19. The CDR3 runs from the conserved cysteine through the conserved F or W. Size is omitted from some rows. Given values are once, few, many or a class for expanded clones.

abundance | len | v_gene | CDR3aa
NA | 14 | TRBV30 | CAWSVTGGNSPLHF
NA | 14 | TRBV5-1 | CASSHRDRASEAFF
NA | 16 | TRBV5-1 | CASSLAGGALEDTQYF
NA | 14 | TRBV9 | CASSPRTGNNEQFF
NA | 14 | TRBV6-2/TRBV6-3 | CASSRGGRTDTQYF
NA | 13 | TRBV6-5 | CASSYLAWETQYF
NA | 20 | TRBV23-1 | CASSQPPHGLAGALRETQYF
NA | 12 | TRBV29-1 | CSVTQGDGELFF
NA | 18 | TRBV7-8 | CASSSPRVDGVPLGGYTF
NA | 15 | TRBV7-3 | CASSPQGGGIYGYTF
NA | 17 | TRBV30 | CAWSVEGAIAVGEKLFF
NA | 15 | TRBV25-1 | CASSDAGGKRDEQYF
many | 13 | TRBV21-1 | CASSKKGIYEQYF
NA | 15 | TRBV7-2 | CASSLYQSSGNTIYF
NA | 15 | TRBV7-2 | CASSLGGLGDEKLFF
NA | 13 | TRBV27 | CASSITGEWEQFF
NA | 14 | TRBV19 | CASRSGVNNSPLHF
NA | 14 | TRBV7-8 | CASSLNRGRSPLHF
NA | 15 | TRBV30 | CAWSVARDWNNEQFF
NA | 16 | TRBV5-6 | CASSLGQGLMIDGYTF